The clone carrying this TCR beta chain was seen more than once but under ten times. No antigen is known for it. Reverse transcribing all isolated RNA meant expressed TCRB transcripts were sequenced. Assay used: immunoSEQ multiplex PCR; TCRdb lists only in-frame clones, some missing. Among over 40,000 clones, roughly 56% were seen once, and the ten largest hold about 2.1%. The data belong to a study of beta chain features in type 1 diabetes. The study, taken as a whole, reports: Across all four CD4+ subsets, people with type 1 diabetes showed modestly shorter TCRB CDR3s. Patients' naive, central memory and regulatory TCRB repertoires appeared more alike than those of healthy donors.

Germline CDR1 SGHDT, CDR2 YYEEEE. The CDR3 runs to 14 residues. The V segment lost 7 bases and the J segment 4 bases; nucleotides outside the gene matches: 10. Specimen: Tregs from blood. The receptor was isolated from a woman younger than 35 in good health. This sequence joins TRBV5-6 and TRBJ2-7; TRBD2 aligns across 8 bases. The chain's CDR3 is CASAVAGILYEQYF. The CDR3 DNA follows: TGTGCCAGCGCCGTAGCGGGAATACTTTACGAGCAGTACTTC.